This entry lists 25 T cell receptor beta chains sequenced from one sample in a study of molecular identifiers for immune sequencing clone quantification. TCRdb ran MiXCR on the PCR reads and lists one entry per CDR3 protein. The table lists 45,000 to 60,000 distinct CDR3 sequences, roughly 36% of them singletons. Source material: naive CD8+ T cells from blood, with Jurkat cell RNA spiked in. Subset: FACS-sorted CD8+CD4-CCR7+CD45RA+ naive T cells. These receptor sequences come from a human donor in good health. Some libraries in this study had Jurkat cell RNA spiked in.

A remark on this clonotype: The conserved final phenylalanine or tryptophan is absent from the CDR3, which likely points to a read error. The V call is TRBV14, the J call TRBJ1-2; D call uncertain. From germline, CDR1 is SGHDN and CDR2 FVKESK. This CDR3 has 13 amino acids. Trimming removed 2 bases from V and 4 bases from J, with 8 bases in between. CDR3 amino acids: CASSQQHSYGYTS. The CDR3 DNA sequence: TGTGCCAGCAGCCAACAACATTCCTATGGCTACACCTCC.

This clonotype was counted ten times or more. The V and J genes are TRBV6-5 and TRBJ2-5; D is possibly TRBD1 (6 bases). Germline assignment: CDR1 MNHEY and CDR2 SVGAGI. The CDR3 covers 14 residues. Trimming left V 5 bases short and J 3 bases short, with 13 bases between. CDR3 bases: TGTGCCAGCAGTCCGTACCCAGGGGAAGAGACCCAGTACTTC. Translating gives CASSPYPGEETQYF.

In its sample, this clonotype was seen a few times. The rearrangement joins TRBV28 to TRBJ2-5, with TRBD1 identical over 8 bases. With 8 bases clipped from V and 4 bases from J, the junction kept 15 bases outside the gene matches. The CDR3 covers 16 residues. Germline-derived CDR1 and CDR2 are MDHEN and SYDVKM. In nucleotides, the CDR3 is TGTGCCAGCCGGGCAGGGGGCGCAGGATATCTAGAGACCCAGTACTTC. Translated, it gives CASRAGGAGYLETQYF.

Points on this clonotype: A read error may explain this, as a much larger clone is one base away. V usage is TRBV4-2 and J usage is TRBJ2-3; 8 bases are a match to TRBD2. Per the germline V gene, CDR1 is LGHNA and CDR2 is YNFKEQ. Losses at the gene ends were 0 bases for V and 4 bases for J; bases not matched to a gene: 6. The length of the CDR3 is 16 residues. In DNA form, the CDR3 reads TGTGCCAGCAGCCAAGAGACGGGAGGGATGTCAGATACGCAGTATTTT. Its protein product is CASSQETGGMSDTQYF.

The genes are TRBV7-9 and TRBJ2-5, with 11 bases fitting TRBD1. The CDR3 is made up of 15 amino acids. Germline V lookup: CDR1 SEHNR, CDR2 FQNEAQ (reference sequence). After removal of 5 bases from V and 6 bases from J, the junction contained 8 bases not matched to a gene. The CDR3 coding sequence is TGTGCCAGCAGCCCACGGACAGGGGGCGAGAAGACCCAGTACTTC. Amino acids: CASSPRTGGEKTQYF. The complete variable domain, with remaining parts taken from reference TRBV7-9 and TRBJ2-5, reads DTGVSQNPRHKITKRGQNVTFRCDPISEHNRLYWYRQTLGQGPEFLTYFQNEAQLEKSRLLSDRFSAERPKGSFSTLEIQRTEQGDSAMYLCASSPRTGGEKTQYFGPGTRLLVL.

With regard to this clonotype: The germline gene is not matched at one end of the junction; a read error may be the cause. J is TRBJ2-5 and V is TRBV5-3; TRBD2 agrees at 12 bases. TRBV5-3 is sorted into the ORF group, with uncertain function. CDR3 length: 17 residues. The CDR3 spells CASSSEPSGRAGETQYF. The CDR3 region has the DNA TGTGCCAGCAGCTCAGAACCTAGCGGGAGGGCCGGAGAGACCCAGTACTTC.

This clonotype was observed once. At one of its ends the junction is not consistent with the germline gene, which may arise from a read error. CDR3 region: CASGLAGQGYIETDTQYF. DNA for the CDR3: TGCGCCAGCGGCTTGGCCGGGCAGGGCTACATAGAGACAGATACGCAGTATTTT. The J gene is TRBJ2-3, the V gene TRBV5-1, with a weak D call TRBD1 (5 bases). The CDR3 totals 18 residues. Germline CDR1 reads SGHRS; CDR2 reads YFSETQ.

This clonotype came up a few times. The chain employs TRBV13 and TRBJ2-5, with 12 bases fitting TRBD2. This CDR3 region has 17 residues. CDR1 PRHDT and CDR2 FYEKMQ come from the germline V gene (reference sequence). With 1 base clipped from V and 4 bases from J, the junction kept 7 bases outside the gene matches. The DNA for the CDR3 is TGTGCCAGCAGCTTAGAACCTAGCGGGAGGGCCGGAGAGACCCAGTACTTC. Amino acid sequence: CASSLEPSGRAGETQYF.

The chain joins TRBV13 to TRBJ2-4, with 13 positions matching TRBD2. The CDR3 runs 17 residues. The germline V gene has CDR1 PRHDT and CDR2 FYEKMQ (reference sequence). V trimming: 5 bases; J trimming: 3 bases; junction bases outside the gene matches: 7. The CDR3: CASSPGLAGEVKNIQYF. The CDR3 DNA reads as TGTGCCAGCAGCCCCGGACTAGCGGGAGAGGTCAAAAACATTCAGTACTTC.

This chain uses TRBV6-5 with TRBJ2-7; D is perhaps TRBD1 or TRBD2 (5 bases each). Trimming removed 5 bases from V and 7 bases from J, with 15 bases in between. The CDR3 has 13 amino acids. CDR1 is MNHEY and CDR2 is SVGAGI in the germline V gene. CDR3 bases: TGTGCCAGCAGTCTGGGGACGTATTGGGAGCAGTACTTC. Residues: CASSLGTYWEQYF.

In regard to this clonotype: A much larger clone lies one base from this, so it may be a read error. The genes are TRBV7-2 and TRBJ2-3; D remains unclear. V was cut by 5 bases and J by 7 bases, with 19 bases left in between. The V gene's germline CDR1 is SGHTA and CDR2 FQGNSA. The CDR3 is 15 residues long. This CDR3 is CASSLELTPSHTQYF. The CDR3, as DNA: TGTGCCAGCAGCCTGGAGTTGACTCCATCACATACGCAGTATTTT.

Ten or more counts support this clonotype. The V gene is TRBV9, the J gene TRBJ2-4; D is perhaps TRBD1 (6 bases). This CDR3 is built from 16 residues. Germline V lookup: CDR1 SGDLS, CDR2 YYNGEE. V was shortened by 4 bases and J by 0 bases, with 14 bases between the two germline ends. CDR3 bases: TGTGCCAGCAGCTTTTCACCAGGGGTAGCCAAAAACATTCAGTACTTC. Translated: CASSFSPGVAKNIQYF.

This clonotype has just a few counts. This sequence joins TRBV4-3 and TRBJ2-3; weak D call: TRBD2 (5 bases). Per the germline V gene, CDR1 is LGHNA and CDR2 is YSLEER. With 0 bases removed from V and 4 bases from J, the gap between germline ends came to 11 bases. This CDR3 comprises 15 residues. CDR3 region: CASSQEPSWSDTQYF. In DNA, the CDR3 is TGCGCCAGCAGCCAAGAACCTAGCTGGTCAGATACGCAGTATTTT.

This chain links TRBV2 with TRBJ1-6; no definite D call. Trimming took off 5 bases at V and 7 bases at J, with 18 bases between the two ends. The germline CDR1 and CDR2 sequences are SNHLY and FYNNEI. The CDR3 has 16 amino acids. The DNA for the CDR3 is TGTGCCAGCAGTCCAACACCGCATAGCGGCAATTCACCCCTCCACTTT. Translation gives CASSPTPHSGNSPLHF.

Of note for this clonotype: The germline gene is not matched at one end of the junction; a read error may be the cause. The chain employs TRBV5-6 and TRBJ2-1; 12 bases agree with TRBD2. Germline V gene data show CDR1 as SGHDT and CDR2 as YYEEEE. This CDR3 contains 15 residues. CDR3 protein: CASSSRLAGVVELFF. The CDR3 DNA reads TGTGCCAGCAGCTCAAGACTAGCGGGAGTAGTTGAGCTGTTCTTC.

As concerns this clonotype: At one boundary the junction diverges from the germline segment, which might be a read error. CDR3 region: CSARTIVSGNSIYF. CDR3 nucleotides: TGCAGTGCTAGAACGATCGTCTCTGGAAACAGCATATATTTT. This chain uses TRBV20-1 with TRBJ1-3; D is unclear. This CDR3 contains 14 residues. Per germline, CDR1 DFQATT and CDR2 SNEGSKA (reference sequence).

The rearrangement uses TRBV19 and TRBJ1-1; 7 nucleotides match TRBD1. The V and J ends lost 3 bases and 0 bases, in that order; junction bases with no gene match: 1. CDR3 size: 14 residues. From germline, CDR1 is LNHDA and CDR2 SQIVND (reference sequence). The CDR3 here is CASSIGQVNTEAFF. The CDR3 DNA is TGTGCCAGTAGTATCGGACAGGTGAACACTGAAGCTTTCTTT.

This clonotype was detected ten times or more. The CDR3: CASSFPGELFF. The DNA for the CDR3 is TGTGCCAGCAGTTTCCCTGGGGAACTGTTTTTT. V is TRBV28 and J is TRBJ1-4; no clear D gene. CDR3 size: 11 residues. The germline V gene encodes CDR1 MDHEN and CDR2 SYDVKM. The V and J ends lost 3 bases and 12 bases respectively, with 8 bases between them.

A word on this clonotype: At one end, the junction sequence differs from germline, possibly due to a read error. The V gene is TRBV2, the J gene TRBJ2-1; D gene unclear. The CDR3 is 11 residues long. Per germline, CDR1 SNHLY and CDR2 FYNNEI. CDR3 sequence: CASRTYNEQIF. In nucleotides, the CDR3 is TGTGCCAGCCGGACGTACAATGAGCAGATCTTC.

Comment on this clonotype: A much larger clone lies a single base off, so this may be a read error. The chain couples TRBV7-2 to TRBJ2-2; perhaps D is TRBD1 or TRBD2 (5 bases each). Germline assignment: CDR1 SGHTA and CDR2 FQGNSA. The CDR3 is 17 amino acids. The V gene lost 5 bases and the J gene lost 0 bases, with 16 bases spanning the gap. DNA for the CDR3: TGTGCCAGCAGCCCCTGGGACGGGCCTTCGAACACCGGGGAGCTGTTTTTT. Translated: CASSPWDGPSNTGELFF.

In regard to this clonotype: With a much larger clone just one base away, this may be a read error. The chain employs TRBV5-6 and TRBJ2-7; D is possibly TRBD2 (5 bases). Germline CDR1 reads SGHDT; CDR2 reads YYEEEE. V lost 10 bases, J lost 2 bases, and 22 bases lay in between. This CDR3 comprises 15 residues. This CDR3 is CACTLGAGTAYEQYF. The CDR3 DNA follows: TGTGCCTGCACCCTCGGTGCGGGTACTGCCTACGAGCAGTACTTC.

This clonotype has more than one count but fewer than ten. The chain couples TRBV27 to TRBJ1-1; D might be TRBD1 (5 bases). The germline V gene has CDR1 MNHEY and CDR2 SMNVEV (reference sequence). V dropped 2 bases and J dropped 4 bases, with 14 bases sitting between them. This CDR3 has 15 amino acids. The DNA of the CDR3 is TGTGCCAGCAGTTTACTACCGGGTGGGGGCACTGAAGCTTTCTTT. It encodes CASSLLPGGGTEAFF.

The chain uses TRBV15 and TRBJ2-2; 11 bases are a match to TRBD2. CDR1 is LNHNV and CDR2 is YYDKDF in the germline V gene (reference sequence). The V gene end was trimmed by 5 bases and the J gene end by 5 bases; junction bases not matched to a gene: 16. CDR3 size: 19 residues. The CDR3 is CATSPTGTSGWGPTGELFF. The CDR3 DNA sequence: TGTGCCACCAGCCCGACAGGGACTAGCGGATGGGGTCCAACCGGGGAGCTGTTTTTT.

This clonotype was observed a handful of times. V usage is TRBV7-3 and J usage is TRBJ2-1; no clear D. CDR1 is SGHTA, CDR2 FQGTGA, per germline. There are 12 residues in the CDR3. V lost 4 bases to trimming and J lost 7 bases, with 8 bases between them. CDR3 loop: CASSSDKNEQFF. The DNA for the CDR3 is TGTGCCAGCAGCTCCGATAAAAATGAGCAGTTCTTC.

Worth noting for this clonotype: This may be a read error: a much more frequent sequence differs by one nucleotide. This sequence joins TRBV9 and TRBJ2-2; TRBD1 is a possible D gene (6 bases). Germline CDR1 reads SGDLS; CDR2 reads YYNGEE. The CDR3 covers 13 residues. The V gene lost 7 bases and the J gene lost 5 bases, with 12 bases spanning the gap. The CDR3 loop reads CASGQRITGELFF. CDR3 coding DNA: TGTGCCAGCGGACAGAGGATTACCGGGGAGCTGTTTTTT. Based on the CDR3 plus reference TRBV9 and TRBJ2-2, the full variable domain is DSGVTQTPKHLITATGQRVTLRCSPRSGDLSVYWYQQSLDQGLQFLIQYYNGEERAKGNILERFSAQQFPDLHSELNLSSLELGDSALYFCASGQRITGELFFGEGSRLTVL.